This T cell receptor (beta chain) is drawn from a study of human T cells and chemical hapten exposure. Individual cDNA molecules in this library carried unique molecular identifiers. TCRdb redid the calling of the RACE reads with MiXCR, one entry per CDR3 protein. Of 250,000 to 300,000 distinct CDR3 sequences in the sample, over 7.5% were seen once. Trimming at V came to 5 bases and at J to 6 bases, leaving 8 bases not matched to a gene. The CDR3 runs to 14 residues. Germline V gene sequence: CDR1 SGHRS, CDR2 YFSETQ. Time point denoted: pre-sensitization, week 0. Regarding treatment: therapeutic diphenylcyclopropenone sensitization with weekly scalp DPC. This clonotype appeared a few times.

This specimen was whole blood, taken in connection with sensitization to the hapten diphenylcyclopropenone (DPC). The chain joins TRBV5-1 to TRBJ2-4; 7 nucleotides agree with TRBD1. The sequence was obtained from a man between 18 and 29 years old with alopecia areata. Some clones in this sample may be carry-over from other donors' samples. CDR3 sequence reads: CASRSGTAANIQYF. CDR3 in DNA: TGCGCCAGCAGGTCCGGGACAGCGGCAAACATTCAGTACTTC.